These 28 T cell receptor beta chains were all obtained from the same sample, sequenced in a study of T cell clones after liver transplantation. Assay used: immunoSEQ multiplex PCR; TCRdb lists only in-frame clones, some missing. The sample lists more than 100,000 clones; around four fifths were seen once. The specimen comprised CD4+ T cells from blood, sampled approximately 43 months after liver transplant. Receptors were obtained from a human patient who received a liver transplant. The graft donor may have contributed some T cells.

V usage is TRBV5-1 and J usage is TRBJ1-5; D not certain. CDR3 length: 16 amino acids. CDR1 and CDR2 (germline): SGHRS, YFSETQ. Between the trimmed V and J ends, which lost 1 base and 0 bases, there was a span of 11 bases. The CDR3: CASSLTGSGSNQPQHF. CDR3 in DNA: TGCGCCAGCAGCTTGACTGGATCAGGTAGCAATCAGCCCCAGCATTTT.

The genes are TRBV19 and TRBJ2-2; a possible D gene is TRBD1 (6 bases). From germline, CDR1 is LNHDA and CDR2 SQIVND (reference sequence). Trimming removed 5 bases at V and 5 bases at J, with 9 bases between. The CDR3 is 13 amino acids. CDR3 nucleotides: TGTGCCAGTAGTGAACAGGGTACCGGGGAGCTGTTTTTT. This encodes CASSEQGTGELFF.

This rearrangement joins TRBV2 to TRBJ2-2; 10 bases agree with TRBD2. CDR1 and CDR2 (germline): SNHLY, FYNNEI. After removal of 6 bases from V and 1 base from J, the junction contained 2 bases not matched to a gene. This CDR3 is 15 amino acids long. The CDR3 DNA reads TGTGCCAGCAGGGCTAGCGGGGGGAACACCGGGGAGCTGTTTTTT. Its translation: CASRASGGNTGELFF.

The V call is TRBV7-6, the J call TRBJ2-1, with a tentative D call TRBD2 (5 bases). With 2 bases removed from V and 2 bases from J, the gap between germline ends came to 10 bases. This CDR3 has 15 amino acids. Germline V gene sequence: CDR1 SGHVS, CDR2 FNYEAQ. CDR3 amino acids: CASSLLRGTYNEQFF. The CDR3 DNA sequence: TGTGCCAGCAGCTTACTCCGGGGTACCTACAATGAGCAGTTCTTC.

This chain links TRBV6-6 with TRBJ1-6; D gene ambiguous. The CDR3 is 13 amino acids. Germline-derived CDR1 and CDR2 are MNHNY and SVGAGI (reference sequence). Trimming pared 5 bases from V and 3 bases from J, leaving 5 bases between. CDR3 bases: TGTGCCAGCAGTACAGTCTATAATTCACCCCTCCACTTT. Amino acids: CASSTVYNSPLHF.

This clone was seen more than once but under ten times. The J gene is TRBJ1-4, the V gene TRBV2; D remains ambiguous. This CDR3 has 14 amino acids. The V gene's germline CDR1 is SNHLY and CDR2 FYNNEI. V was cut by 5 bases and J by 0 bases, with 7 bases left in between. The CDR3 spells CASSFWATNEKLFF. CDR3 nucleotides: TGTGCCAGCAGTTTTTGGGCAACTAATGAAAAACTGTTTTTT.

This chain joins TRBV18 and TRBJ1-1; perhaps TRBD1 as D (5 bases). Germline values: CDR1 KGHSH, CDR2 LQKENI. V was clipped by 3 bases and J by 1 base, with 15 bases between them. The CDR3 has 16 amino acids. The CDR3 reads CASSPRLGLWNTEAFF. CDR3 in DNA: TGTGCCAGCTCACCTAGACTGGGACTATGGAACACTGAAGCTTTCTTT.

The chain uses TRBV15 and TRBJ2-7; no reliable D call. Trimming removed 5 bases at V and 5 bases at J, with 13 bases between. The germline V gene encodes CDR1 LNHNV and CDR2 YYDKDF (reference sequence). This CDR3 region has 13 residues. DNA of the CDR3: TGTGCCACCAGCTCCGGGCCCACCCACGAGCAGTACTTC. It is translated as CATSSGPTHEQYF.

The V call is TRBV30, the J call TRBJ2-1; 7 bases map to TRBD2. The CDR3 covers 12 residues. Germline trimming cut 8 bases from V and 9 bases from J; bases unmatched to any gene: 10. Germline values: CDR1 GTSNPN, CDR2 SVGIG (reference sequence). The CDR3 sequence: CARGGSSPEQFF. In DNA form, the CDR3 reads TGTGCCCGGGGCGGGAGTTCCCCTGAGCAGTTCTTC.

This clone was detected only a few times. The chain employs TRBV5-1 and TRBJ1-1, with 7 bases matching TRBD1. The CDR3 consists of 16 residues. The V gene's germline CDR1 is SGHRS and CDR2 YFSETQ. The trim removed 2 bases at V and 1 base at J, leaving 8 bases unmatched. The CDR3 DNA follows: TGCGCCAGCAGCTTCAGGGGGACGAAAGGGAACACTGAAGCTTTCTTT. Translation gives CASSFRGTKGNTEAFF.

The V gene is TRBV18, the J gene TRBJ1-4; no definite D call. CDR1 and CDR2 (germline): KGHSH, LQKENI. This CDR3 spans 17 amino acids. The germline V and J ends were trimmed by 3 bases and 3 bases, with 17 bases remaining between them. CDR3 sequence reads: CASSPLRRVSANEKLFF. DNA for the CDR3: TGTGCCAGCTCACCCTTGCGCCGGGTATCAGCTAATGAAAAACTGTTTTTT.

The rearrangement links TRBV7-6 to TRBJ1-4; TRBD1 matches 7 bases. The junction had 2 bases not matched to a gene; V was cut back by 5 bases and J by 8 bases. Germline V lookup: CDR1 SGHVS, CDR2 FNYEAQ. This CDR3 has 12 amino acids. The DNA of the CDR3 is TGTGCCAGCAGCCGGGACAGCGAAAAACTGTTTTTT. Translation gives CASSRDSEKLFF.

The CDR3, as DNA: TGTGCCAGCAGTGCCGACAGGGCTGGGGCCAACGTCCTGACTTTC. This sequence encodes CASSADRAGANVLTF. The chain joins TRBV28 to TRBJ2-6; 7 bases map to TRBD1. V lost 5 bases, J lost 2 bases, and 3 bases stayed unmatched. This CDR3 contains 15 residues. From germline, CDR1 is MDHEN and CDR2 SYDVKM.

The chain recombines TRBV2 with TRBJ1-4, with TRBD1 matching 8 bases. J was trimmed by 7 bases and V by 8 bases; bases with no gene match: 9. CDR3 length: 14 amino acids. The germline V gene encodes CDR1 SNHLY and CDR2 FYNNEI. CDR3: CASGETGDPEKLFF. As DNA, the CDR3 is TGTGCCAGCGGGGAGACAGGGGACCCTGAAAAACTGTTTTTT.

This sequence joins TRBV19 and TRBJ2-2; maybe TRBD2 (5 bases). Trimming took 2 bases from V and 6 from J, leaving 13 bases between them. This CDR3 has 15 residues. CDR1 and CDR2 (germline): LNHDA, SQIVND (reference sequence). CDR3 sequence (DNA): TGTGCCAGTAGTATAAGCTTTGGGAGTGCCGGGGAGCTGTTTTTT. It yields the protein CASSISFGSAGELFF.

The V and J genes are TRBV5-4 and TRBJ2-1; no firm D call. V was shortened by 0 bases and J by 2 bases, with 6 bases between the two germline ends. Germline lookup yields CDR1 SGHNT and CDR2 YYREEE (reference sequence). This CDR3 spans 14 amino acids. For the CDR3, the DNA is TGTGCCAGCAGCTTGGGGGTTCCCTACAATGAGCAGTTCTTC. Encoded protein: CASSLGVPYNEQFF.

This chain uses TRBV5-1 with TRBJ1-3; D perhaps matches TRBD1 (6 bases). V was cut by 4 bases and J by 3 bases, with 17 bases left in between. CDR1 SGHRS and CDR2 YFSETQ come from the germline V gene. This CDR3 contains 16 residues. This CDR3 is CASSTSTGWIGNTIYF. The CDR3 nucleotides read TGCGCCAGCAGCACCTCGACAGGTTGGATTGGAAACACCATATATTTT. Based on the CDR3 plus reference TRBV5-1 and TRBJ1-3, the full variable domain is KAGVTQTPRYLIKTRGQQVTLSCSPISGHRSVSWYQQTPGQGLQFLFEYFSETQRNKGNFPGRFSGRQFSNSRSEMNVSTLELGDSALYLCASSTSTGWIGNTIYFGEGSWLTVV.

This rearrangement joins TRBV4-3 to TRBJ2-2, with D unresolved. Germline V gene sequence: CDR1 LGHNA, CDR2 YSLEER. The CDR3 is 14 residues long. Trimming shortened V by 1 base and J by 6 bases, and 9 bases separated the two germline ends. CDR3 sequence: CASSQVLGSGELFF. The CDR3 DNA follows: TGCGCCAGCAGCCAAGTTTTGGGTTCCGGGGAGCTGTTTTTT.

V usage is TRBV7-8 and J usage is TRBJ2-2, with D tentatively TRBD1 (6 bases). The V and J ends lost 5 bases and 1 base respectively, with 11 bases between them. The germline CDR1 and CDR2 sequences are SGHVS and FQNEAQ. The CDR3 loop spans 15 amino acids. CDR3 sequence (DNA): TGTGCCAGCAGCCCGGACAGTAGGAACACCGGGGAGCTGTTTTTT. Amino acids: CASSPDSRNTGELFF.

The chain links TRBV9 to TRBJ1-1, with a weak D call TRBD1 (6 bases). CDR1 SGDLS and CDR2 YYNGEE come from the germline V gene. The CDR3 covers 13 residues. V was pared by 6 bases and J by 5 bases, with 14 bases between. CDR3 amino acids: CASNSGAGTEAFF. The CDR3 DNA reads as TGTGCCAGCAACTCGGGGGCAGGTACTGAAGCTTTCTTT.

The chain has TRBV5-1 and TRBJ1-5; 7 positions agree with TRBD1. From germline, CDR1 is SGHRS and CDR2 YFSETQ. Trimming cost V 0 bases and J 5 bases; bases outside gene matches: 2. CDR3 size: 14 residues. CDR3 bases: TGCGCCAGCAGCTTGGGACAGGGAGATCAGCCCCAGCATTTT. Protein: CASSLGQGDQPQHF.

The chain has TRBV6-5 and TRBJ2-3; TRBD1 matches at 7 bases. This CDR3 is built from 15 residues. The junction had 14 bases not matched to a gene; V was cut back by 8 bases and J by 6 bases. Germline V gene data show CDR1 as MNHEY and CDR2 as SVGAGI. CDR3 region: CASAGRRGRMDTQYF. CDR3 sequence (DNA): TGTGCCAGCGCAGGCCGTAGGGGGCGCATGGATACGCAGTATTTT.

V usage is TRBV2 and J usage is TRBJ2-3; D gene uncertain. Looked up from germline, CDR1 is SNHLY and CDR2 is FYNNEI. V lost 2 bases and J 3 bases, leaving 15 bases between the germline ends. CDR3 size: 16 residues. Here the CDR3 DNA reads TGTGCCAGCAGTGAAAGGGCAGGAGCCCAAACAGATACGCAGTATTTT. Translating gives CASSERAGAQTDTQYF.

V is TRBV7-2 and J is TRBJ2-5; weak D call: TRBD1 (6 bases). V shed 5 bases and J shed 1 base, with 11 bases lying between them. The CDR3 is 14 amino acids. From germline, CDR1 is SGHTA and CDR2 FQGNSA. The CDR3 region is CASSLQGSQETQYF. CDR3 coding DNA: TGTGCCAGCAGCCTACAGGGCAGCCAAGAGACCCAGTACTTC.

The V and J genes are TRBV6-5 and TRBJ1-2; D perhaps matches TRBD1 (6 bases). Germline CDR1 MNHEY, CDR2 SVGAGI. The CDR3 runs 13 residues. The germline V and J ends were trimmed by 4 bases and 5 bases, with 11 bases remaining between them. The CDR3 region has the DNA TGTGCCAGCAGTTCCGGGACACAGTATGGCTACACCTTC. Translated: CASSSGTQYGYTF.

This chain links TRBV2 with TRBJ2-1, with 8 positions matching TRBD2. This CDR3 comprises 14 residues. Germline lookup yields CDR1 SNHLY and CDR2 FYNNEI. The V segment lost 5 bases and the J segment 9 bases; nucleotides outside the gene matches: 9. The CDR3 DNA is TGTGCCAGCAGTAAGGAGAGCGGGGGCGGTGAGCAGTTCTTC. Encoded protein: CASSKESGGGEQFF.

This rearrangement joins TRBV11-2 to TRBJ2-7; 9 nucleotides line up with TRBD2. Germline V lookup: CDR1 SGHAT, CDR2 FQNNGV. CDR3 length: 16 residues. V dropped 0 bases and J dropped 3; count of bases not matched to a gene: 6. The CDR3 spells CASSLDRAGGRYEQYF. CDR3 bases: TGTGCCAGCAGCTTAGATCGGGCGGGGGGGCGCTACGAGCAGTACTTC.

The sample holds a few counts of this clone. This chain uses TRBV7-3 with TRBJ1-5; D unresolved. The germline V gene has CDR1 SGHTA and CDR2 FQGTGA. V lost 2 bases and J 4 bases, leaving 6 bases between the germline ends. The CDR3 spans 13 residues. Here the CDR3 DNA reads TGTGCCAGCAGCTTAGGGAATAATCAGCCCCAGCATTTT. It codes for CASSLGNNQPQHF.